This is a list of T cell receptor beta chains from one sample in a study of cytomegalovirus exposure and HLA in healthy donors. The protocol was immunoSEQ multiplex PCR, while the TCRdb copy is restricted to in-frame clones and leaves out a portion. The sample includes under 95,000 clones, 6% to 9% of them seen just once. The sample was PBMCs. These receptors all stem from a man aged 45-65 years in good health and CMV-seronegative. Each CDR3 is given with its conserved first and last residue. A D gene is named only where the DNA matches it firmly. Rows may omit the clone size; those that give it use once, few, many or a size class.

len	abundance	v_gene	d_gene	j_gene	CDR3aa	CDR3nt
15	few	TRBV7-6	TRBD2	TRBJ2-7	CASSLALSGGYEQYF	TGTGCCAGCAGCTTAGCGTTAAGCGGGGGGTACGAGCAGTACTTC
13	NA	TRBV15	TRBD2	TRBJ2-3	CATSRDPGGTQYF	TGTGCCACCAGCAGAGATCCGGGGGGTACGCAGTATTTT
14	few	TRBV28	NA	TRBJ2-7	CASSLSESSYEQYF	TGTGCCAGCAGTTTATCGGAGAGCTCCTACGAGCAGTACTTC
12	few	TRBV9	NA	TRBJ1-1	CASSGTDTEAFF	TGTGCCAGCAGCGGCACAGACACTGAAGCTTTCTTT
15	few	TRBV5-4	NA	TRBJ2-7	CASSHDSTVSYEQYF	TGTGCCAGCAGCCACGACTCGACCGTCTCCTACGAGCAGTACTTC
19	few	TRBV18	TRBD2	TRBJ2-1	CASSPNQVGAGGPYNEQFF	TGTGCCAGCTCACCAAATCAGGTCGGAGCGGGGGGTCCCTACAATGAGCAGTTCTTC
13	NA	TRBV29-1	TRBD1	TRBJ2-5	CSVSRGFQETQYF	TGCAGCGTTTCCAGGGGGTTCCAAGAGACCCAGTACTTC
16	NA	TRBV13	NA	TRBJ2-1	CASSPKSGDIYNEQFF	TGTGCCAGCAGCCCCAAGAGCGGGGACATCTACAATGAGCAGTTCTTC
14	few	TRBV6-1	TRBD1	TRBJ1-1	CASSGDRGNTEAFF	TGTGCCAGCAGTGGGGACAGGGGGAACACTGAAGCTTTCTTT
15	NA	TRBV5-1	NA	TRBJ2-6	CASSQGSNGANVLTF	TGCGCCAGCAGCCAGGGAAGTAATGGGGCCAACGTCCTGACTTTC
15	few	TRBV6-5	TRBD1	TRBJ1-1	CASSYPGTGVTGAFF	TGTGCCAGCAGTTACCCCGGGACAGGAGTAACGGGAGCTTTCTTT
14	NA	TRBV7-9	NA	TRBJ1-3	CASSAQGGGNTIYF	TGTGCCAGCAGCGCGCAGGGAGGAGGAAACACCATATATTTT
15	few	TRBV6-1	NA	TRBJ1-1	CASEGGGSGKNEAFF	TGTGCCAGCGAGGGGGGAGGGTCAGGGAAGAACGAAGCTTTCTTT
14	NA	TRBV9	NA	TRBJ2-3	CASSVEGGVVSQYF	TGTGCCAGCAGCGTAGAGGGCGGGGTAGTATCGCAGTATTTT
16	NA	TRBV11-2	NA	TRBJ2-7	CASSLGRGYGPYEQYF	TGTGCCAGCAGCTTAGGAAGGGGGTATGGACCCTACGAGCAGTACTTC
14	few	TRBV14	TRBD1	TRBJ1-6	CASSKGTGVSPLHF	TGTGCCAGCAGCAAAGGGACAGGGGTTTCACCCCTCCACTTT
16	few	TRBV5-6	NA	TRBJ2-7	CASSLVGGRVSYEQYF	TGTGCCAGCAGCTTGGTAGGGGGTAGGGTATCCTACGAGCAGTACTTC
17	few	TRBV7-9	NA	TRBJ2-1	CASSSTFGRGANNEQFF	TGTGCCAGCAGCTCTACCTTCGGTCGGGGGGCCAACAATGAGCAGTTCTTC
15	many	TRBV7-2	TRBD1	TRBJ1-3	CASSFNSGTANTIYF	TGTGCCAGCAGCTTCAACTCCGGGACAGCAAACACCATATATTTT
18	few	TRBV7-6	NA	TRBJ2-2	CASSLVLIGERNTGELFF	TGTGCCAGCAGCTTAGTATTGATTGGGGAGCGAAACACCGGGGAGCTGTTTTTT
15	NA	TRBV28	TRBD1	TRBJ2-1	CASRTGQGFYNEQFF	TGTGCCAGCAGGACGGGACAGGGATTCTACAATGAGCAGTTCTTC
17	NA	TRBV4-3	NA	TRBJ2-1	CASSQDLGTDPYNEQFF	TGCGCCAGCAGCCAAGATCTCGGGACTGACCCCTACAATGAGCAGTTCTTC
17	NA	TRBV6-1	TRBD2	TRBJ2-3	CASSEGRTSGGTDTQYF	TGTGCCAGCAGTGAAGGTCGGACTAGCGGGGGGACAGATACGCAGTATTTT
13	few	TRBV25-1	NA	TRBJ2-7	CASSERGTYEQYF	TGTGCCAGCAGTGAACGCGGAACCTACGAGCAGTACTTC
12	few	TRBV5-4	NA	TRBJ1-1	CASSQGNTEAFF	TGTGCCAGCAGCCAGGGAAACACTGAAGCTTTCTTT
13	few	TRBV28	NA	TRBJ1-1	CATQGQMNTEAFF	TGTGCCACACAAGGACAGATGAACACTGAAGCTTTCTTT
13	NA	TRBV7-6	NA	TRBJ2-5	CASSLLGVETQYF	TGTGCCAGCAGCTTATTAGGGGTAGAGACCCAGTACTTC
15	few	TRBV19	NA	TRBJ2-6	CASSIGLSGANVLTF	TGTGCCAGTAGTATAGGGCTCTCTGGGGCCAACGTCCTGACTTTC
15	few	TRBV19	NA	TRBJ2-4	CASSAQVLAKNIQYF	TGTGCCAGTAGTGCCCAGGTGCTAGCCAAAAACATTCAGTACTTC
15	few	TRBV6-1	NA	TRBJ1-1	CASSPREGMNTEAFF	TGTGCCAGCAGTCCTAGGGAGGGAATGAACACTGAAGCTTTCTTT
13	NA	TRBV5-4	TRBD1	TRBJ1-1	CASSSGQGTEAFF	TGTGCCAGCAGCTCGGGACAGGGAACTGAAGCTTTCTTT
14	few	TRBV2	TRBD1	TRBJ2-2	CASGDRSNTGELFF	TGTGCCAGCGGGGACAGGTCCAACACCGGGGAGCTGTTTTTT
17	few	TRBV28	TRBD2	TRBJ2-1	CASSLTGGSSGRGEQFF	TGTGCCAGCAGCCTAACGGGAGGCTCTAGCGGGAGGGGTGAGCAGTTCTTC
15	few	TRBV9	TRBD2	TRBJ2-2	CASSKTSGNTGELFF	TGTGCCAGCAGCAAGACTAGCGGAAACACCGGGGAGCTGTTTTTT
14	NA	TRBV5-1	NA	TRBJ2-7	CASSLEPRGREQYF	TGCGCCAGCAGCTTGGAACCCAGGGGTCGCGAGCAGTACTTC
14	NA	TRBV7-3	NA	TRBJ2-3	CASSPLGATDTQYF	TGTGCCAGCAGCCCCCTAGGAGCAACAGATACGCAGTATTTT
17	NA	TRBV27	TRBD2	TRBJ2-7	CASSLGLAGGSGVEQYF	TGTGCCAGCAGTTTAGGACTAGCGGGAGGCAGTGGGGTCGAGCAGTACTTC